This T cell receptor (beta chain) stems from a study of cytomegalovirus exposure and HLA in healthy donors. The study ran its PCR with 60 Vbeta and 13 Jbeta primers. Sequencing was performed with immunoSEQ multiplex PCR; in TCRdb, only in-frame clones are kept and a portion is missing. The sample lists around 120,000 clones, over 60% seen once, with about 3% in the top ten. V lost 5 bases to trimming and J lost 4 bases, with 15 bases between them. CDR3 length equals 14 residues. Germline-derived CDR1 and CDR2 are SGHRS and YFSETQ. This clone came up once. The sequencing sample was made of PBMCs. The chain carries TRBV5-1 and TRBJ2-5; possible D gene TRBD2, 5 bases. This TCR derives from a woman aged 40 to 50 in good health and CMV-seropositive. CDR3: CASSVALGRETQYF. CDR3 sequence (DNA): TGCGCCAGCAGTGTGGCGTTAGGGAGAGAGACCCAGTACTTC.